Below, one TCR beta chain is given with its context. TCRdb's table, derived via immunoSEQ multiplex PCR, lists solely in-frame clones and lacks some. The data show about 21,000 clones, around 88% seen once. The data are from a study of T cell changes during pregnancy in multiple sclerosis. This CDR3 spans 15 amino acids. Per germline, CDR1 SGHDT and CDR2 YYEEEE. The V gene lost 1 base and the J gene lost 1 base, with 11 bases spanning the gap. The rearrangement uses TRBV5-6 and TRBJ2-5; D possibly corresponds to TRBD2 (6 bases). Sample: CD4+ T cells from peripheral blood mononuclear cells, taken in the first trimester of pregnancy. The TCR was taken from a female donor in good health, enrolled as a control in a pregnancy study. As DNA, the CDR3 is TGTGCCAGCAGCTTGTTTGGGCGGGGCCAAGAGACCCAGTACTTC. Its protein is CASSLFGRGQETQYF.